This passage covers 15 T cell receptor beta chains from one sample sequenced in a study of CD8+CD57+ T cells in acquired aplastic anemia. According to the study, genomic DNA was the template for TCR beta VDJ and CDR3 profiling. One entry per CDR3 protein, called by TCRdb with MiXCR from the reads. This table holds around 200,000 distinct CDR3 sequences, roughly 60% found once. All sequencing subjects had displayed CD8+CD57+ cell expansion on flow cytometry. Sequenced sample: sorted CD4+, CD8+, or CD8+CD57+ T cells (not recorded which) from PBMCs. All receptors come from a human donor with aplastic anemia.

The chain joins TRBV7-9 to TRBJ2-5; D is undetermined. This CDR3 region has 11 residues. Germline values: CDR1 SEHNR, CDR2 FQNEAQ (reference sequence). The V and J ends lost 8 bases and 0 bases respectively, with 4 bases between them. The CDR3 region has the DNA TGTGCCAGCGCGTACCAAGAGACCCAGTACTTC. This translates into CASAYQETQYF.

This clonotype has just a few counts. The chain is built from TRBV2 and TRBJ2-1; 10 bases fit TRBD2. From germline, CDR1 is SNHLY and CDR2 FYNNEI. J lost 0 bases, V lost 4 bases, and 3 bases had no gene match. The CDR3 covers 16 residues. The CDR3 reads CASSVLAGSSYNEQFF. The CDR3 nucleotides read TGTGCCAGCAGTGTACTAGCGGGGAGCTCCTACAATGAGCAGTTCTTC.

This clonotype was seen at least ten times. The chain recombines TRBV10-1 with TRBJ2-3, with D possibly being TRBD1 (5 bases). The CDR3 length is 13 residues. Trimming pared 0 bases from V and 5 bases from J, leaving 6 bases between. The germline V gene has CDR1 WNHNN and CDR2 SYGVQD (reference sequence). In DNA, the CDR3 is TGCGCCAGCAGTGAGTCAGGGGTAGATACGCAGTATTTT. This sequence encodes CASSESGVDTQYF.

CDR3 loop: CASSLWAGSGANYGYTF. The CDR3, as DNA: TGTGCCAGCAGTTTATGGGCCGGGAGTGGGGCGAACTATGGCTACACCTTC. This chain connects TRBV27 to TRBJ1-2; possibly TRBD1 for D (5 bases). Germline values: CDR1 MNHEY, CDR2 SMNVEV (reference sequence). CDR3 length equals 17 residues. Trimming left V 1 base short and J 2 bases short, with 17 bases between.

This chain connects TRBV7-2 to TRBJ1-4, with D possibly TRBD1 on 6 matching bases. The CDR3 is 13 residues long. Germline V lookup: CDR1 SGHTA, CDR2 FQGNSA. With 5 bases removed from V and 15 bases from J, the gap between germline ends came to 19 bases. The CDR3 bases are TGTGCCAGCAGCGCCCAAGAGGGGACACCCGTGTTTTTT. Protein: CASSAQEGTPVFF.

This clonotype is medium-sized within its sample. The chain carries TRBV9 and TRBJ1-6, with unresolved D. The CDR3 runs to 12 residues. V was cut by 7 bases and J by 7 bases, with 9 bases left in between. Looked up from germline, CDR1 is SGDLS and CDR2 is YYNGEE. As DNA, the CDR3 is TGTGCCAGCGGAGGAGCAAATTCACCCCTCCACTTT. Its translation is CASGGANSPLHF.

This clonotype was picked up many times. The chain recombines TRBV9 with TRBJ2-5; 7 bases line up with TRBD2. Germline V lookup: CDR1 SGDLS, CDR2 YYNGEE. This CDR3 comprises 14 residues. The V segment lost 3 bases and the J segment 3 bases; nucleotides outside the gene matches: 5. CDR3 nucleotide sequence: TGTGCCAGCAGCGCCGCGACTAGCAAAGAGACCCAGTACTTC. It encodes CASSAATSKETQYF.

This rearrangement joins TRBV14 to TRBJ1-3; perhaps TRBD1 as D (5 bases). V lost 8 bases, J lost 8 bases, and 16 bases lay in between. Germline CDR1 SGHDN, CDR2 FVKESK. CDR3 size: 13 residues. CDR3 sequence: CASREGRADTIYF. The CDR3 nucleotides read TGTGCCAGCCGAGAGGGACGGGCGGACACCATATATTTT.

This clonotype was observed at least ten times. This chain links TRBV12-5 with TRBJ2-1; D is perhaps TRBD1 (5 bases). The V and J ends lost 1 base and 7 bases respectively, with 8 bases between them. This CDR3 spans 13 amino acids. Germline values: CDR1 LGHNT, CDR2 FRNRAP. Here the CDR3 reads CASGLGRVNEQFF. The CDR3 DNA reads as TGTGCTAGTGGTTTGGGCAGGGTAAATGAGCAGTTCTTC.

The chain joins TRBV20-1 to TRBJ2-3; the match to TRBD2 covers 9 bases. The germline V gene encodes CDR1 DFQATT and CDR2 SNEGSKA (reference sequence). The CDR3 has 16 residues. With V trimmed by 4 bases and J by 0 bases, 8 bases remained unmatched. The CDR3, as DNA: TGCAGTGCTATGCCACAGGGACTAGCTAGCACAGATACGCAGTATTTT. Translating it yields CSAMPQGLASTDTQYF.

The table lists this clonotype with many counts. The chain recombines TRBV6-6 with TRBJ2-7; 15 positions match TRBD2. Trimming at V came to 4 bases and at J to 2 bases, leaving 3 bases not matched to a gene. Germline V gives CDR1 MNHNY, CDR2 SVGAGI (reference sequence). The CDR3 contains 16 residues. This CDR3 reads CASSWGLAGGTYEQYF. As DNA, the CDR3 is TGTGCCAGCAGTTGGGGACTAGCGGGGGGCACCTACGAGCAGTACTTC.

The chain is built from TRBV7-8 and TRBJ2-5; TRBD1 aligns across 7 bases. Germline V gene sequence: CDR1 SGHVS, CDR2 FQNEAQ. The CDR3 has 13 amino acids. The V segment lost 5 bases and the J segment 4 bases; nucleotides outside the gene matches: 4. DNA of the CDR3: TGTGCCAGCAGCGTACAGGGGCGAGAGACCCAGTACTTC. Its protein is CASSVQGRETQYF.

This chain joins TRBV9 and TRBJ1-3; D gene ambiguous. The CDR3 covers 15 residues. CDR1 and CDR2 from the germline V gene are SGDLS and YYNGEE. The ends were cut back, 0 bases at V and 2 bases at J, with 9 bases in the middle. CDR3 coding DNA: TGTGCCAGCAGCGTAGTGGGTACAGCTGGAAACACCATATATTTT. Residues: CASSVVGTAGNTIYF.

V usage is TRBV19 and J usage is TRBJ2-3; perhaps TRBD2 as D (7 bases). V was trimmed by 1 base and J by 2 bases, leaving 13 bases between them. The germline gives CDR1 LNHDA, CDR2 SQIVND (reference sequence). There are 16 residues in the CDR3. CDR3 protein: CASSIGGRGTTDTQYF. CDR3 bases: TGTGCCAGTAGTATAGGGGGGCGGGGGACCACAGATACGCAGTATTTT.

V gene TRBV7-2 combines with J gene TRBJ1-5; D gene unclear. The V end lost 1 base, the J end lost 4 bases, and 11 bases lay between the germline ends. The V gene's germline CDR1 is SGHTA and CDR2 FQGNSA. The CDR3 covers 15 residues. The CDR3 DNA reads TGTGCCAGCAGCTTAGGCTACAGAGAGAATCAGCCCCAGCATTTT. It specifies CASSLGYRENQPQHF.